This TCR beta chain appears in the sequencing data of a study of early T cells in non-severe SARS-CoV-2 infection. On the study more broadly: It was bulk RNA from unsorted whole blood that was sequenced, and the chains were unpaired.

The germline CDR1 and CDR2 sequences are SGHRS and YFSETQ. This CDR3 comprises 13 residues. V lost 4 bases, J lost 8 bases, and 13 bases lay in between. Many counts were recorded for this clonotype. The protocol attached unique molecular identifiers to individual cDNA molecules. In TCRdb, the 5' RACE reads were re-called with MiXCR into one record per CDR3 protein. Seen here are more than 65,000 distinct CDR3 sequences, over 10% observed once, and the top ten hold 5.2%. The chain links TRBV5-1 to TRBJ2-4; no reliable D call. The specimen sequenced was whole blood. This TCR was recovered from an adult who was a healthcare worker with PCR-confirmed SARS-CoV-2 infection or an uninfected control (not recorded which). The CDR3 region has the DNA TGCGCCAGCAGCCCGCTGAGGATGCACATTCAGTACTTC. It yields the protein CASSPLRMHIQYF.